The clone carrying this T cell receptor beta chain was found a few times. Its antigen is not identified. The CDR3 is 16 residues long. Germline V gene sequence: CDR1 MNHNY, CDR2 SVGAGI (reference sequence). After removal of 4 bases from V and 7 bases from J, the junction contained 11 bases not matched to a gene. The study ran its PCR with 60 Vbeta and 13 Jbeta primers. Method: immunoSEQ multiplex PCR; TCRdb's copy keeps in-frame clones and lacks some. The sample includes some 130,000 clones, around three quarters of them seen just once. Each of the donors was a healthy bone marrow donor. The data are from a study of cytomegalovirus exposure and HLA in healthy donors. The study, taken as a whole, reports: In a later analysis, a missense DCLRE1C variant was linked to TCR beta V- and J-gene trimming.

This clonotype was sampled from a man aged 18-30 years in good health and CMV-seronegative. The J gene is TRBJ2-1, the V gene TRBV6-6, with TRBD1 matching over 9 bases. Sequencing was performed on PBMCs. Here the CDR3 DNA reads TGTGCCAGCAGTTCAATGACAGGGGGGTTAAGTAATGAGCAGTTCTTC. Protein: CASSSMTGGLSNEQFF.